This section outlines one T cell receptor beta chain sequence together with its context. No antigen is known for it. These data are taken from a study of cytomegalovirus exposure and HLA in healthy donors. PCR was performed using 60 Vbeta and 13 Jbeta primers. Per the study methods: In a later analysis, the count reached roughly 80 million unique TCR beta chains, with roughly 9.9 million shared. Profiled with immunoSEQ multiplex PCR; TCRdb holds only in-frame clones, not every one. V and J calls and clone size follow that table, whereas D and trimming were derived from the DNA. This table holds 200,000 to 250,000 clones, around 84% found once. The study's findings and limits: Most TCR beta V segments were productive about 87% or about 30% of the time in an earlier analysis. Roughly even sequencing depth across donors was the assumption behind the presence/absence analyses.

V dropped 4 bases and J dropped 4; count of bases not matched to a gene: 12. The germline CDR1 and CDR2 sequences are SGHRS and YFSETQ. This CDR3 comprises 16 residues. This receptor was obtained from a girl between 2 and 10 years old in good health and CMV-seronegative. This chain links TRBV5-1 with TRBJ1-2, with 8 bases lining up with TRBD1. Material: PBMCs. In nucleotides, the CDR3 is TGCGCCAGCAGCGCCCAGGGCAGGGGGCCTATCTATGGCTACACCTTC. Its translation is CASSAQGRGPIYGYTF. Supplemented by reference TRBV5-1 and TRBJ1-2, the full variable domain reads KAGVTQTPRYLIKTRGQQVTLSCSPISGHRSVSWYQQTPGQGLQFLFEYFSETQRNKGNFPGRFSGRQFSNSRSEMNVSTLELGDSALYLCASSAQGRGPIYGYTFGSGTRLTVV.